The next 28 T cell receptor beta chains were all read from a single sample in a study of blood T cell repertoires in COVID-19. TCRdb's table, derived via immunoSEQ multiplex PCR, lists solely in-frame clones and lacks some. Of over 250,000 clones listed, 85% to 90% are singletons. Sequenced input: peripheral blood. These receptors were collected from a woman between 45 and 60 years old with COVID-19, enrolled during active disease.

This clone has only one observation. The chain joins TRBV6-2 or TRBV6-3 to TRBJ2-7; 9 bases are a match to TRBD1. This CDR3 is built from 14 residues. Germline V gives CDR1 MNHEY, CDR2 SVGEGT. V dropped 6 bases and J dropped 3; count of bases not matched to a gene: 6. The CDR3 sequence is CASSRPGQGYEQYF. As DNA, the CDR3 is TGTGCCAGCAGCCGTCCGGGACAGGGCTACGAGCAGTACTTC.

This chain links TRBV23-1 with TRBJ2-5, with a possible D match to TRBD1 (6 bases). TRBV23-1 is designated an ORF whose function remains uncertain. Trimming left V 6 bases short and J 2 bases short, with 22 bases between. The CDR3 loop spans 17 amino acids. The CDR3 region has the DNA TGCGCCAGCAGCCGGCCCGTCTTAGGGACAATTCAAGAGACCCAGTACTTC. Translation gives CASSRPVLGTIQETQYF.

This chain uses TRBV30 with TRBJ1-1; D is uncertain. The CDR3 sequence is 17 residues long. V lost 2 bases and J 1 base, leaving 20 bases between the germline ends. CDR1 is GTSNPN, CDR2 SVGIG, per germline (reference sequence). DNA for the CDR3: TGTGCCTGGAGTTCGGGAGCCCAGTGGACGAGGAACACTGAAGCTTTCTTT. Its protein is CAWSSGAQWTRNTEAFF.

This rearrangement joins TRBV5-1 to TRBJ1-1; D not resolved. The germline V gene encodes CDR1 SGHRS and CDR2 YFSETQ. Deletions cut 0 bases from V and 5 bases from J, with 8 bases between. The CDR3 has 13 amino acids. Here the CDR3 reads CASSLGGGTEAFF. CDR3 DNA: TGCGCCAGCAGCTTGGGGGGAGGTACTGAAGCTTTCTTT.

The V gene is TRBV7-9, the J gene TRBJ2-3, with 10 bases matching TRBD2. V lost 5 bases and J lost 2; bases outside the gene matches: 7. This CDR3 has 16 amino acids. Looked up from germline, CDR1 is SEHNR and CDR2 is FQNEAQ (reference sequence). CDR3 loop: CASSQSGTSDTDTQYF. Here the CDR3 DNA reads TGTGCCAGCAGCCAATCCGGGACTAGCGACACAGATACGCAGTATTTT.

The CDR3 is CASRSREAGTDTQYF. The CDR3 coding sequence is TGTGCCAGTAGATCGCGGGAGGCGGGTACAGATACGCAGTATTTT. The V gene is TRBV19, the J gene TRBJ2-3, with 8 positions matching TRBD2. The CDR3 consists of 15 residues. Per germline, CDR1 LNHDA and CDR2 SQIVND (reference sequence). The V gene end was trimmed by 6 bases and the J gene end by 3 bases; junction bases not matched to a gene: 8.

The V gene is TRBV29-1, the J gene TRBJ2-7; 7 bases line up with TRBD1. The J segment lost 2 bases and the V segment lost 4 bases, leaving 5 bases of the junction unmatched. In germline, CDR1 is SQVTM, CDR2 ANQGSEA. CDR3 size: 13 residues. Written as DNA, the CDR3 is TGCAGCGTTGTCGGGGACAGACCCTACGAGCAGTACTTC. It yields the protein CSVVGDRPYEQYF.

This chain connects TRBV2 to TRBJ1-4, with a weak D call TRBD1 (6 bases). CDR3 length: 14 residues. Deletions cut 6 bases from V and 4 bases from J, with 12 bases between. Germline V gene data show CDR1 as SNHLY and CDR2 as FYNNEI. The CDR3 spells CASRGTGFNEKLFF. The CDR3 DNA is TGTGCCAGCAGGGGAACAGGGTTTAATGAAAAACTGTTTTTT.

The chain recombines TRBV19 with TRBJ1-1; D may be TRBD1 (5 bases). The CDR3 runs 12 residues. The germline gives CDR1 LNHDA, CDR2 SQIVND (reference sequence). The ends were cut back, 7 bases at V and 7 bases at J, with 13 bases in the middle. CDR3 nucleotide sequence: TGTGCCAGTAAGTCCTCCCAGGGTGAAGCTTTCTTT. Residues: CASKSSQGEAFF.

This sequence joins TRBV5-6 and TRBJ2-2; D might be TRBD1 (6 bases). V gave up 2 bases and J gave up 2 bases, with 7 bases separating them. The CDR3 runs to 14 residues. The germline V gene has CDR1 SGHDT and CDR2 YYEEEE. CDR3 loop: CASSLQGNTGELFF. The CDR3 DNA sequence: TGTGCCAGCAGCTTACAGGGTAACACCGGGGAGCTGTTTTTT.

The chain couples TRBV5-1 to TRBJ1-2; 7 bases map to TRBD1. This CDR3 comprises 15 residues. The germline CDR1 and CDR2 sequences are SGHRS and YFSETQ. The J segment lost 4 bases and the V segment lost 4 bases, leaving 10 bases of the junction unmatched. As DNA, the CDR3 is TGCGCCAGCAGCGGCAGGGGGTCCAAGGCCTATGGCTACACCTTC. This encodes CASSGRGSKAYGYTF.

This chain links TRBV6-5 with TRBJ2-3; 10 bases are shared with TRBD1. Germline CDR1 reads MNHEY; CDR2 reads SVGAGI. V gave up 4 bases and J gave up 2 bases; unmatched junction bases: 3. This CDR3 contains 15 residues. The CDR3 DNA is TGTGCCAGCAGTTCGGGACAGGGGTACACAGATACGCAGTATTTT. Its translation is CASSSGQGYTDTQYF.

This chain joins TRBV4-3 and TRBJ2-7, with TRBD2 matching 12 bases. Germline loops: CDR1 LGHNA, CDR2 YSLEER. Trimming cost V 4 bases and J 3 bases; bases outside gene matches: 1. The CDR3 covers 14 residues. CDR3: CASSRLAGVYEQYF. The CDR3, as DNA: TGCGCCAGCAGCCGACTAGCGGGAGTCTACGAGCAGTACTTC.

The chain combines TRBV4-1 with TRBJ1-1, with D unclear. Germline V gene sequence: CDR1 MGHRA, CDR2 YSYEKL. The CDR3 is 15 residues long. Trimming took off 0 bases at V and 0 bases at J, with 8 bases between the two ends. CDR3 region: CASSQDSIMNTEAFF. Here the CDR3 DNA reads TGCGCCAGCAGCCAAGATAGCATCATGAACACTGAAGCTTTCTTT.

This clone occurred a few times. The V call is TRBV19, the J call TRBJ1-6; 9 positions agree with TRBD1. The junction had 6 bases not matched to a gene; V was cut back by 9 bases and J by 0 bases. Germline-derived CDR1 and CDR2 are LNHDA and SQIVND (reference sequence). This CDR3 has 16 amino acids. The CDR3 bases are TGTGCCAGCCGAGACAGGGGGAGCTCCTATAATTCACCCCTCCACTTT. It encodes CASRDRGSSYNSPLHF.

CDR3 in amino acids: CASSARSWNTEAFF. Here the CDR3 DNA reads TGTGCCAGCAGCGCTAGGTCCTGGAACACTGAAGCTTTCTTT. J is TRBJ1-1 and V is TRBV7-2; D remains unclear. The V and J ends lost 5 bases and 1 base respectively, with 11 bases between them. Germline values: CDR1 SGHTA, CDR2 FQGNSA. CDR3 length: 14 residues.

The chain employs TRBV2 and TRBJ1-2; D is uncertain. V gave up 7 bases and J gave up 2 bases, with 17 bases separating them. This CDR3 is 15 amino acids long. Germline CDR1 SNHLY, CDR2 FYNNEI. The CDR3 nucleotides read TGTGCCAGCATGGGCGTGGCCGGTGAAAACTATGGCTACACCTTC. This gives the protein CASMGVAGENYGYTF.

The rearrangement uses TRBV5-1 and TRBJ2-3; tentatively, D is TRBD2 (5 bases). V was trimmed by 0 bases and J by 4 bases, leaving 12 bases between them. CDR3 length: 15 residues. Germline V gives CDR1 SGHRS, CDR2 YFSETQ. The CDR3 DNA is TGCGCCAGCAGCTTGGTGAGTGCGGGTCCAGATACGCAGTATTTT. It codes for CASSLVSAGPDTQYF.

The genes are TRBV6-5 and TRBJ2-5, with D perhaps matching TRBD2 (6 bases). Trimming pared 4 bases from V and 4 bases from J, leaving 13 bases between. CDR1 MNHEY and CDR2 SVGAGI come from the germline V gene. The CDR3 covers 14 residues. CDR3 coding DNA: TGTGCCAGCAGTTCGAGGAGGGCTAGAGAGACCCAGTACTTC. Protein: CASSSRRARETQYF.

The chain joins TRBV27 to TRBJ1-1, with no clear D. V lost 4 bases and J lost 1, with 19 bases in between. Germline assignment: CDR1 MNHEY and CDR2 SMNVEV (reference sequence). This CDR3 region has 17 residues. The CDR3 coding sequence is TGTGCCAGCAGTTCATTCGTCCAGCCCGAGGGGAACACTGAAGCTTTCTTT. Translation gives CASSSFVQPEGNTEAFF.

The chain joins TRBV10-2 to TRBJ2-5, with TRBD1 matching 8 bases. Germline loops: CDR1 WSHSY, CDR2 SAAADI. The CDR3 extends over 13 amino acids. The ends lost 8 bases at V and 3 bases at J; junction bases unmatched: 5. The CDR3 here is CASCRDRKETQYF. The CDR3 bases are TGCGCCAGCTGCCGGGACAGGAAAGAGACCCAGTACTTC.

This chain uses TRBV9 with TRBJ1-2; D is undetermined. CDR3 length: 12 residues. Between the trimmed V and J ends, which lost 2 bases and 7 bases, there was a span of 9 bases. The germline V gene has CDR1 SGDLS and CDR2 YYNGEE. CDR3 in amino acids: CASSVSAGGYTF. CDR3 sequence (DNA): TGTGCCAGCAGCGTGTCTGCGGGTGGCTACACCTTC.

The V gene is TRBV2, the J gene TRBJ2-2; D perhaps matches TRBD1 (6 bases). CDR3 length: 16 amino acids. Per the germline V gene, CDR1 is SNHLY and CDR2 is FYNNEI. V lost 11 bases and J lost 5, with 24 bases in between. CDR3 sequence: CACSRGLGGTTGELFF. In nucleotides, the CDR3 is TGTGCCTGCTCAAGGGGCCTAGGGGGAACAACCGGGGAGCTGTTTTTT.

V and J are TRBV28 and TRBJ1-5; 7 bases match TRBD1. The germline gives CDR1 MDHEN, CDR2 SYDVKM. This CDR3 comprises 14 residues. The trim removed 11 bases at V and 3 bases at J, leaving 10 bases unmatched. The CDR3 spells CAWASGQYNQPQHF. The DNA of the CDR3 is TGTGCCTGGGCATCGGGACAGTACAATCAGCCCCAGCATTTT.

J is TRBJ1-2 and V is TRBV7-2, with D hard to call. Germline CDR1 reads SGHTA; CDR2 reads FQGNSA. V dropped 3 bases and J dropped 2 bases, with 4 bases sitting between them. This CDR3 spans 12 amino acids. CDR3 sequence reads: CASSFVNYGYTF. The CDR3 DNA follows: TGTGCCAGCAGCTTCGTAAACTATGGCTACACCTTC.

The V and J genes are TRBV11-2 and TRBJ2-5; no firm D call. The CDR3 spans 12 residues. The germline V and J ends were trimmed by 4 bases and 2 bases, with 5 bases remaining between them. Germline CDR1 reads SGHAT; CDR2 reads FQNNGV. In DNA form, the CDR3 reads TGTGCCAGCAGCTCACAACAAGAGACCCAGTACTTC. Residues: CASSSQQETQYF.

The chain joins TRBV12-3 or TRBV12-4 to TRBJ1-5; no clear D. Trimming took 6 bases from V and 3 from J, leaving 9 bases between them. There are 13 residues in the CDR3. The CDR3 loop reads CASSPLSNQPQHF. The DNA for the CDR3 is TGTGCCAGCAGCCCCCTTTCCAATCAGCCCCAGCATTTT.

The chain combines TRBV30 with TRBJ2-1; 10 bases agree with TRBD2. V shed 3 bases, J shed 4 bases, and the junction held 9 bases outside the gene matches. CDR3 length equals 16 residues. Per germline, CDR1 GTSNPN and CDR2 SVGIG (reference sequence). The CDR3 coding sequence is TGTGCCTGGAGCTCCCTAGCGGGAGTAGGTTACAATGAGCAGTTCTTC. Its translation is CAWSSLAGVGYNEQFF. The full variable domain, completed using reference TRBV30 and TRBJ2-1, is SQTIHQWPATLVQPVGSPLSLECTVEGTSNPNLYWYRQAAGRGLQLLFYSVGIGQISSEVPQNLSASRPQDRQFILSSKKLLLSDSGFYLCAWSSLAGVGYNEQFFGPGTRLTVL.